The entry below gives a single TCR beta chain sequence along with its context. This clonotype was counted only a few times. The clone's antigen remains unknown. Qualities for individual bases were not recorded, and no much larger clone is one base off. These data are taken from a study of T cells in Graves' hyperthyroidism and ophthalmopathy (dated by TCRdb to the late 2010s). About the full investigation: Peripheral blood samples were taken at the time of initial diagnosis, prior to any treatment. To identify distinguishing TCR V-J signatures, a discovery cohort of around 100 patients was used, comprising roughly 45 with Graves' ophthalmopathy and around 60 with stable Graves' hyperthyroidism. Whether ophthalmopathy could be predicted prospectively was tested in an independent validation cohort made up of roughly 20 hyperthyroidism patients plus 17 patients who later progressed to ophthalmopathy. The 80 to 100 discovery patients were randomly divided into training and test sets at a 7:3 ratio. Thyroid tissue and blood T-cell repertoires from about 6 Graves' hyperthyroidism patients were also compared in the study. Once sampling was done, hyperthyroidism patients were given methimazole at a starting dose of 30 mg daily, whereas ophthalmopathy patients were given high-dose intravenous methylprednisolone. TCR Vbeta CDR3 sequencing of 120 to 150 peripheral blood samples (under 45 ophthalmopathy, approximately 80 hyperthyroidism and approximately 17 progressor patients) is reported in the paper. The study at large found these results: A 13 V-J signature model separated ophthalmopathy from stable hyperthyroidism, with just over 85% sensitivity and about 81% specificity in cross-validation and 80%/75% in testing. Most expanded thyroid clonotypes (frequency above 0.001) were also detected in blood, suggesting blood repertoires may reflect thyroid immune responses. In validation, the model predicted progression to ophthalmopathy with roughly 70% sensitivity and around 72% specificity, a median of about 6.7 months before onset. Sample size was not statistically predetermined, and blinding of investigators to group allocation was not performed.

In the ophthalmopathy patients, disease was moderately to severely active, with a Clinical Activity Score of 3 or more, a NOSPECS grade of 4 or more, and a duration of less than 3 months. Exclusion was applied to patients with uncontrolled infections, other autoimmune diseases, pregnancy or lactation. Diagnoses were established on the basis of clinical symptoms, serum thyroxine and TRAb, thyroid ultrasound, and orbital computed tomography. PBMCs were separated from 10 ml of fresh peripheral blood using Ficoll-Paque density gradient centrifugation. Total RNA was extracted with Trizol reagent, and quality was checked on an Agilent 2100 Bioanalyzer. CDR1 and CDR2 (SGHDT, YYEEEE) derive from the germline V gene. The CDR3 numbers 14 residues from cysteine through phenylalanine. The sequence is cut down to CDR3 DNA, 42 bases in frame from base 1. V was cut back by 9 bases and J by 5 bases, leaving a gap of 15 bases between them.

TCR beta CDR3 regions were amplified from RNA transcripts. A first-round RT-PCR of the TCR CDR3 used the HTBI primer set with the Qiagen OneStep RT-PCR kit. A second multiplex PCR round built the libraries, followed by size selection and purification. Paired-end sequencing of the libraries was performed with 100 bp reads on an Illumina HiSeq2000. As for how the authors treated the data: SOAPnuke was used to process the raw data, throwing out any read that contained adapters or uncalled bases, had a mean Phred below 15, or lacked an exact constant-primer or identifier match. High-quality paired reads were merged using COPE v1.2.5, and each unique nucleotide sequence was defined as a clonotype. MiTCR v1.1 was used to align clonotypes to the IMGT TRBV, TRBD and TRBJ reference segments. The analysis included only V-J combinations with a frequency above 0.0001, which together covered more than 99% of the repertoires. A TCS score was defined as the ratio of F50 (clonal expansion) to E x V (chaos), with BLOSUM62-based TCRdist applied between CDR3 peptides within each V-J. Welch's t-statistics and random forest reduced roughly 530 V-J features to 13, which were used in a naive Bayes classifier (R e1071). The public reads were quality trimmed at Q25 with fastp and then assembled into clones with MiXCR by TCRdb, keeping productive beta chains. Duplicate CDR3 protein sequences are folded into a single record with the most common DNA and genes. These V and J calls rely on TCRdb rather than the paper's analysis. This sample gives about half a million distinct CDR3 sequences in total; more than 15% of them show up just once. In total, the top ten clones hold less than 30% of the sample.

The chain joins TRBV5-6 to TRBJ1-6, with TRBD1 tentatively as D gene (6 bases match). The receptor was derived from a woman aged 25 to 39 with Graves' ophthalmopathy. The sample was blood. The CDR3 protein sequence reads: CATKRGRDNSPLHF. The nucleotides are TGTGCCACAAAAAGGGGGAGAGATAATTCACCCCTCCACTTT.